The 5 T cell receptor beta chains presented below share a single source sample, sequenced in a study of T cell clonality in common variable immunodeficiency. Whole-study findings and limits: Fewer deletions and N-nucleotide insertions were reportedly seen in common variable immunodeficiency TCR beta sequences.

TCRdb's copy holds only in-frame clones and misses some; the assay was immunoSEQ multiplex PCR. The repertoire has roughly 12,000 clones, none seen only once; the ten largest take more than 5.5%. Antigen specificity for these receptors is unknown. Sequenced material: peripheral blood mononuclear cells. The receptors come from a human donor with common variable immunodeficiency.

This clone was seen more than once but under ten times. The CDR3 end falls 3 residues outside the read, so it is completed with the germline J gene. The rearrangement joins TRBV7-9 to TRBJ1-1; 8 positions match TRBD1. CDR1 and CDR2 from the germline V gene are SEHNR and FQNEAQ (reference sequence). CDR3 length: 13 amino acids. The J segment lost 4 bases and the V segment lost 5 bases, leaving 3 bases of the junction unmatched. The CDR3: CASSATGGTEAFF. Incomplete CDR3 DNA: TGTGCCAGCAGCGCCACAGGGGGCACTGAA.

This clone was detected ten times or more. The chain's CDR3 is CASSSPLAADEQYF. CDR3 DNA, as far as it was read: TGTGCCAGCAGTTCTCCACTAGCGGCCGACGAG. The chain couples TRBV6-2 or TRBV6-3 to TRBJ2-7; 8 nucleotides align to TRBD2. The read ends 3 residues shy of where the CDR3 ends; the end is completed using the germline J gene. Germline CDR1 and CDR2: MNHEY and SVGEGT. This CDR3 has 14 amino acids. Trimming at V came to 4 bases and at J to 5 bases, leaving 7 bases not matched to a gene.

This clone occurred a few times. With the read ending 3 residues before the CDR3 end, the germline J gene is used to fill in that end. J is TRBJ2-7 and V is TRBV7-9; the match to TRBD2 covers 9 bases. CDR3 length: 14 residues. The V and J ends lost 1 base and 6 bases, in that order; junction bases with no gene match: 4. Per the germline V gene, CDR1 is SEHNR and CDR2 is FQNEAQ (reference sequence). The CDR3 spells CASSLGGGGREQYF. The sequenced CDR3 bases are TGTGCCAGCAGCTTAGGCGGGGGGGGCCGCGAG. The variable domain in full, with the rest retrieved from reference TRBV7-9 and TRBJ2-7, is DTGVSQNPRHKITKRGQNVTFRCDPISEHNRLYWYRQTLGQGPEFLTYFQNEAQLEKSRLLSDRFSAERPKGSFSTLEIQRTEQGDSAMYLCASSLGGGGREQYFGPGTRLTVT.

This clone was seen a few times. The read finishes 3 residues shy of the CDR3 end, and the germline J gene is used to complete it. The rearrangement joins TRBV7-2 to TRBJ2-3; D remains ambiguous. The germline CDR1 and CDR2 sequences are SGHTA and FQGNSA. Trimming took off 2 bases at V and 3 bases at J, with 3 bases between the two ends. The CDR3 contains 12 residues. The CDR3 bases that were read are TGTGCCAGCAGCTTACATACAGATACG. This codes for CASSLHTDT. The whole CDR3 protein is CASSLHTDTQYF. Based on the CDR3 plus reference TRBV7-2 and TRBJ2-3, the full variable domain is GAGVSQSPSNKVTEKGKDVELRCDPISGHTALYWYRQSLGQGLEFLIYFQGNSAPDKSGLPSDRFSAERTGGSVSTLTIQRTQQEDSAVYLCASSLHTDTQYFGPGTRLTVL.

Only a few counts were recorded for this clone. The DNA ends 3 residues before the CDR3 does, and the rest of the CDR3 is filled in from the germline J gene. V is TRBV18 and J is TRBJ1-3, with TRBD1 matching over 7 bases. This CDR3 has 19 residues. Germline V gives CDR1 KGHSH, CDR2 LQKENI. V trimming: 1 base; J trimming: 1 base; junction bases outside the gene matches: 13. CDR3 sequence: CASSPLLGQGEISGNTIYF. The CDR3 bases that were read are TGTGCCAGCTCACCACTCCTGGGTCAGGGGGAGATTTCTGGAAACACC.